This T cell receptor (beta chain) was captured by sequencing in a study of blood T cells in healthy people across ages (dated by TCRdb to the mid-2010s). About the investigation overall: In model experiments, template switching captured roughly one uniquely barcoded TCR beta cDNA molecule for every two T cells. To track age-related changes in TCR beta repertoire diversity, the study relied on deep sequencing normalized with unique cDNA molecular identifiers. Donors were grouped into four age groups: young (average roughly 17 years), middle-aged (under 40), aged (around 60) and long-lived (around 80). For two donors (one aged 18 to 30 and one aged 80 or older), the study analyzed two additional independent replicas of 1 million unique cDNA reads from the same blood draw. The study at large found these results: Because profiling used bulk unsorted PBMCs, naive and antigen-experienced compartments could not be compared conclusively. As age increased, observed TCR beta diversity per million T cells dropped in a roughly linear way, and a significant reduction was already evident by age 40. Compared with the aged group, more naive CD4+ T cells, fewer expanded clones and increased TCR diversity were shown by the long-lived group, suggesting age selection. Total diversity estimates from one million sequenced T cells were considered lower bounds and underestimates. A strong correlation was found between observed TCR beta diversity and the percentage of naive T cells measured by flow cytometry. The CMV infection status of donors was not known, potentially confounding age-related changes in expanded clonotypes.

This clonotype showed up just a few times. The antigen this receptor binds is unknown. Base qualities are not at hand, and no much larger clone is one base apart. CDR1 and CDR2, looked up from the germline V gene, are SGDLS and YYNGEE. V is trimmed back by 3 bases and J by 5 bases, and the junction contains 4 bases that no gene match accounts for. The CDR3 numbers 14 residues from cysteine through phenylalanine. Only CDR3 DNA remains: 42 bases, in frame from the first base. Library prep was done by 5' RACE. TCRdb names Illumina HiSeq 2500 as the instrument used. A second PCR of about 6 to 11 cycles was run with a J-beta primer mix and a sample-barcoded 5' primer. A unique molecular identifier was introduced onto each TCR beta cDNA molecule by a template-switch 5' adaptor carrying 12 random nucleotides. Each sample yielded at least 3 million CDR3-containing paired-end reads. First-strand cDNA synthesis was performed from all RNA using the Mint cDNA synthesis kit, with priming by a TRBC-specific oligonucleotide. Following uracil-DNA glycosylase treatment, all cDNA underwent a first 18-cycle PCR with the universal primers M1SS and BC2_uni_R. Per the source publication's procedure: Each sample was normalized by randomly selecting 1 million high-quality reads, each carrying a distinct molecular identifier. Reads with shared molecular identifiers were discarded instead of being binned into consensus sequences. MiTCR, with a Q25 quality threshold and the strictest error-elimination algorithm, was used for CDR3 identification, clonotype clustering and error correction. A nonparametric unseen species model with Euler transformation was used to estimate lower-bound total TCR beta diversity. TCRdb applied fastp at Q25 and MiXCR to the public reads, then kept only in-frame beta chains. Rows are unified per CDR3 protein, each entry keeping the most common DNA and genes. These V and J calls are TCRdb output, not the study's own analysis. The sample table lists over a million distinct CDR3 sequences, almost 25% of them with a count of one. The ten largest clones take up less than 0.85% of the sample.

The donors were roughly 38 Caucasian individuals from Russia, aged roughly 6 to 95 years, who were systemically healthy. Each donor gave around 9.8 milliliters of peripheral blood, collected into EDTA-treated Vacutainer tubes. Ficoll-Paque density-gradient centrifugation was used to isolate PBMCs, with at least 7 million obtained per sample. Trizol reagent was used to extract total RNA from PBMCs, with at least 6 micrograms per sample. The percentages of naive CD45RAhigh/CD27high T cells were determined by flow cytometry on a PBMC aliquot from every donor. These data were also reused for a study on T cells of mothers and their children. That second report states: Nine systemically healthy Caucasian individuals served as donors, namely three mothers together with their six children. cDNA synthesis consumed the entire amount of extracted RNA, loaded at approximately 1.6 ug RNA in each 15 ul reaction. In the second PCR, the M1S primer introduced both the sample barcodes and 2-4 random nucleotides. Over 8.5 million TCR beta CDR3 reads came from each mother, compared with approximately 3.1 million reads from each child. Thymic selection shapes the output of TCR recombination in a similar way in related and unrelated pairs, and inherited differences have a minor effect. Normalized repertoire overlap was always slightly but never significantly higher in related than unrelated mother-child pairs. No persistent microchimeric T cell clones were found, with a detection sensitivity of approximately 100 clones per million clonotypes. In the study, deep NGS was used to compare the TCR beta repertoires of mothers and children, and features distinguishing related mother-child pairs from unrelated individuals were sought. The mean age was roughly 40 +/- 4 years for the mothers and 11 +/- 4 years for the children. After adapters were ligated using NEBNext reagents, the libraries underwent 100+100 nt paired-end sequencing on an Illumina HiSeq 2000. To avoid cross-contamination, the mother libraries and the child libraries were prepared a month apart and sequenced in separate runs. Between roughly 500,000 and 2,100,000 distinct TCR beta clonotypes were identified per donor. Naive TCR beta clonotypes were estimated from low-frequency clonotypes matched to each donor's FACS-determined naive share, without sorting.

The sequenced sample consisted of blood. The receptor comes from a girl aged 2 to 10 in good health. The V gene is TRBV9 and the J gene is TRBJ1-4; 7 central bases correspond to TRBD1. The nucleotide sequence reads as follows: TGTGCCAGCAGCGCGGGACAGCCCAATGAAAAACTGTTTTTT. The resulting protein is CASSAGQPNEKLFF.